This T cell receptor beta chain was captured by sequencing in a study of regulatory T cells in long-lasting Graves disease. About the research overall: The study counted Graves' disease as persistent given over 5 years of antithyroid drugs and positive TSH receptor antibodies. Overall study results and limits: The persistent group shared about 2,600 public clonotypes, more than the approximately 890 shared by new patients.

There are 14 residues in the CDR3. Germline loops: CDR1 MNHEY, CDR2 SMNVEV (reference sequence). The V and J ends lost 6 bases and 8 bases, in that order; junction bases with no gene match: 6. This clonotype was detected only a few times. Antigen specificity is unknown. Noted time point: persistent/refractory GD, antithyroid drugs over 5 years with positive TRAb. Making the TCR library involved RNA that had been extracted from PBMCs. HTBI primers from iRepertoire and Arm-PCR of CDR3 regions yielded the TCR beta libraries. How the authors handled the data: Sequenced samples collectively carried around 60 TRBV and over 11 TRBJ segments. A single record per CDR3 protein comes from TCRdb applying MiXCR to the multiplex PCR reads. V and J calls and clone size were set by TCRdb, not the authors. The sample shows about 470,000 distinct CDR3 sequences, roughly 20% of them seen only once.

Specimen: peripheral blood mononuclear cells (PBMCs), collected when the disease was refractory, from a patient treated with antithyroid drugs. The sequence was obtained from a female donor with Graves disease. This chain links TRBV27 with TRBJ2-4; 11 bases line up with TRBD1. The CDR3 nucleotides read TGTGCCAGCAGCGCCGGGACAGGGGGGTACATTCAGTACTTC. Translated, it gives CASSAGTGGYIQYF.